This T cell receptor (beta chain) was captured by sequencing in a study of response to subunit inactivated influenza vaccine. MiXCR was run by TCRdb on the RT-PCR reads, yielding one entry per CDR3 protein. The table records roughly 650,000 distinct CDR3 sequences, 14% of them present only once. At least ten counts were recorded for this clonotype. Its antigen is unknown. Study-level findings and limits: Every seasonal influenza vaccination brings in few new T cells, the authors suggested.

V dropped 6 bases and J dropped 6 bases, with 14 bases sitting between them. The CDR3 spans 13 residues. This specimen was PBMCs from blood, taken 14 days before vaccination. This sequence joins TRBV12-3 or TRBV12-4 and TRBJ1-1; weak D call: TRBD1 (6 bases). The source is a man aged 45-65 years who received an inactivated influenza vaccine. The CDR3 is CASREQGAAEAFF. The CDR3 DNA is TGTGCCAGCAGGGAACAGGGCGCCGCTGAAGCTTTCTTT.